A selection of T cell receptor beta chains follows, all from one sample in a study of cytomegalovirus exposure and HLA in healthy donors. Repertoires were generated with immunoSEQ multiplex PCR, while TCRdb's copy carries only in-frame clones and drops some. The sample lists some 190,000 clones; 70% to 80% were seen once. The sample was PBMCs. Receptor source: a man aged 18 to 30 in good health and CMV-seronegative. Each CDR3 is given with its conserved first and last residue. A D gene is named only where the DNA matches it firmly. Size tells how often a clone was seen (once, few, many) or the class of an expanded clone, and some rows leave it out.

j_call d_call v_call clone_size cdr3_aa cdr3_nt
TRBJ2-3 TRBD2 TRBV19 - CASSSSSGRTDTQYF TGTGCCAGTAGTTCCTCTAGCGGGAGAACAGATACGCAGTATTTT
TRBJ1-5 - TRBV28 - CAERGGIGQPQHF TGTGCCGAGCGCGGGGGGATTGGTCAGCCCCAGCATTTT
TRBJ2-2 - TRBV9 few CASSGDSTTGELFF TGTGCCAGCAGCGGTGACAGTACGACCGGGGAGCTGTTTTTT
TRBJ2-7 TRBD2 TRBV9 - CASSVTSGGAGEQYF TGTGCCAGCAGCGTCACTAGCGGGGGGGCCGGCGAGCAGTACTTC
TRBJ1-3 TRBD1 TRBV5-1 - CASSGDRAGNTIYF TGCGCCAGCAGTGGGGACAGGGCTGGAAACACCATATATTTT
TRBJ1-1 - TRBV15 - CATSGRTVNTEAFF TGTGCCACCAGCGGGAGAACAGTGAACACTGAAGCTTTCTTT
TRBJ2-1 TRBD2 TRBV18 - CASSPPGLAGVNEQFF TGTGCCAGCTCACCACCGGGACTAGCGGGAGTGAATGAGCAGTTCTTC
TRBJ2-7 - TRBV7-7 - CASSYRGDRLSTGPYEQYF TGTGCTAGCAGCTATCGCGGGGACAGATTATCGACCGGCCCTTACGAGCAGTACTTC
TRBJ2-3 - TRBV5-1 - CASSLHPGADTQYF TGCGCCAGCAGCTTGCACCCGGGGGCAGATACGCAGTATTTT
TRBJ1-2 - TRBV30 - CAWSTGRGYTF TGTGCCTGGTCAACAGGGAGAGGCTACACCTTC
TRBJ1-1 TRBD1 TRBV4-2 - CASSQRTGGRGRGRNTEAFF TGTGCCAGCAGCCAACGGACAGGGGGCCGCGGTCGGGGGCGTAACACTGAAGCTTTCTTT
TRBJ2-1 TRBD1 TRBV6-6 - CASSYGRTGGNEQFF TGTGCCAGCAGTTACGGCCGGACAGGGGGCAATGAGCAGTTCTTC
TRBJ2-3 TRBD1 TRBV5-4 - CASSTTTGGMQYF TGTGCCAGCAGCACCACGACAGGGGGTATGCAGTATTTT
TRBJ1-5 - TRBV13 - CASSLGTAKHNQPQHF TGTGCCAGCAGCTTAGGGACAGCGAAACATAATCAGCCCCAGCATTTT
TRBJ2-6 - TRBV7-9 - CSSSLGGHGANVLTF TGTTCCAGCAGCTTAGGGGGGCACGGGGCCAACGTCCTGACTTTC